One sample yielded the 10 T cell receptor beta chains listed below, sequenced in a study of cytomegalovirus exposure and HLA in healthy donors. The PCR employed 60 Vbeta primers together with 13 Jbeta primers. The protocol was immunoSEQ multiplex PCR, while the TCRdb copy is restricted to in-frame clones and leaves out a portion. This table holds over 110,000 clones, 78% found once. The sequenced sample was PBMCs. The receptors originated from a woman aged 40 to 50 in good health and CMV-seropositive.

This clone was counted once. The V gene is TRBV5-4, the J gene TRBJ2-5; 13 bases are a match to TRBD2. This CDR3 comprises 17 residues. The germline gives CDR1 SGHNT, CDR2 YYREEE (reference sequence). Unmatched junction bases numbered 8, after V lost 2 bases and J lost 4 bases. The CDR3 here is CASSLRTSGRIRETQYF. The CDR3 coding sequence is TGTGCCAGCAGCTTACGGACTAGCGGGAGAATTCGAGAGACCCAGTACTTC. Looking up the rest from reference TRBV5-4 and TRBJ2-5 gives the full variable domain: ETGVTQSPTHLIKTRGQQVTLRCSSQSGHNTVSWYQQALGQGPQFIFQYYREEENGRGNFPPRFSGLQFPNYSSELNVNALELDDSALYLCASSLRTSGRIRETQYFGPGTRLLVL.

The genes are TRBV18 and TRBJ2-7, with D perhaps TRBD1 (6 bases). V was pared by 1 base and J by 3 bases, with 13 bases between. CDR3 length: 15 residues. Per the germline V gene, CDR1 is KGHSH and CDR2 is LQKENI. The chain's CDR3 is CASSPQPAGVYEQYF. CDR3 sequence (DNA): TGTGCCAGCTCACCACAGCCCGCAGGGGTCTACGAGCAGTACTTC.

The V gene is TRBV18, the J gene TRBJ2-7, with a possible D match to TRBD2 (6 bases). Trimming stripped 6 bases from V and 2 bases from J, with 20 bases between. This CDR3 comprises 16 residues. Germline CDR1 is KGHSH and CDR2 is LQKENI. CDR3 in DNA: TGTGCCAGCTCCCGGTCGCTGGGGACTGGAACCTACGAGCAGTACTTC. It encodes CASSRSLGTGTYEQYF.

The chain recombines TRBV18 with TRBJ2-1; 12 bases fit TRBD2. V was pared by 6 bases and J by 4 bases, with 7 bases of the junction left unmatched. This CDR3 contains 16 residues. The germline V gene encodes CDR1 KGHSH and CDR2 LQKENI. The CDR3 DNA follows: TGTGCCAGCTCGCTAAGCCTAGCGGGAGGGTACAATGAGCAGTTCTTC. Translated, it gives CASSLSLAGGYNEQFF.

V and J are TRBV11-2 and TRBJ2-7; D perhaps matches TRBD1 (6 bases). The CDR3 length is 15 residues. CDR1 and CDR2 (germline): SGHAT, FQNNGV. V lost 5 bases and J lost 4, with 18 bases in between. CDR3: CASSLGALALYEQYF. CDR3 nucleotides: TGTGCCAGCAGCCTGGGGGCCCTGGCTTTATACGAGCAGTACTTC. The whole variable domain, filled in from reference TRBV11-2 and TRBJ2-7, reads EAGVAQSPRYKIIEKRQSVAFWCNPISGHATLYWYQQILGQGPKLLIQFQNNGVVDDSQLPKDRFSAERLKGVDSTLKIQPAKLEDSAVYLCASSLGALALYEQYFGPGTRLTVT.

The chain couples TRBV19 to TRBJ2-7; 8 bases are shared with TRBD2. This CDR3 has 16 amino acids. From germline, CDR1 is LNHDA and CDR2 SQIVND (reference sequence). V lost 2 bases to trimming and J lost 4 bases; unmatched junction nucleotides: 10. The CDR3 loop is CASSIKAAGVRYEQYF. The CDR3 bases are TGTGCCAGTAGTATAAAAGCAGCGGGAGTTCGGTACGAGCAGTACTTC.

The chain uses TRBV5-5 and TRBJ2-1; perhaps TRBD2 as D (6 bases). There are 15 residues in the CDR3. Trimming cost V 0 bases and J 4 bases, with 11 bases left between them. The germline gives CDR1 SGHKS, CDR2 YYEKEE (reference sequence). CDR3 in amino acids: CASSLAPSVYNEQFF. CDR3 bases: TGTGCCAGCAGCTTGGCACCTAGCGTATACAATGAGCAGTTCTTC.

The sample holds one count of this clone. The rearrangement joins TRBV7-9 to TRBJ2-2, with D perhaps matching TRBD1 (5 bases). Germline V lookup: CDR1 SEHNR, CDR2 FQNEAQ (reference sequence). V lost 5 bases and J lost 7, with 11 bases in between. The CDR3 has 13 amino acids. The CDR3 sequence is CASSLREGGELFF. CDR3 bases: TGTGCCAGCAGCCTCAGGGAAGGCGGGGAGCTGTTTTTT. Filled out from reference TRBV7-9 and TRBJ2-2, the complete variable domain reads DTGVSQNPRHKITKRGQNVTFRCDPISEHNRLYWYRQTLGQGPEFLTYFQNEAQLEKSRLLSDRFSAERPKGSFSTLEIQRTEQGDSAMYLCASSLREGGELFFGEGSRLTVL.

There are a few counts of this clone. The chain uses TRBV2 and TRBJ2-1, with a tentative D call TRBD1 (6 bases). The CDR3 extends over 13 amino acids. V lost 6 bases to trimming and J lost 2 bases, with 8 bases between them. CDR1 is SNHLY and CDR2 is FYNNEI in the germline V gene. The CDR3 sequence is CASRDSTYNEQFF. CDR3 nucleotides: TGTGCCAGCAGGGACAGCACCTACAATGAGCAGTTCTTC.

J is TRBJ2-1 and V is TRBV6-6; 7 bases match TRBD1. Trimming removed 5 bases from V and 6 bases from J; junction bases left unmatched: 7. CDR1 and CDR2 (germline): MNHNY, SVGAGI (reference sequence). The CDR3 consists of 14 residues. The CDR3 here is CASSDRVLSNEQFF. For the CDR3, the DNA is TGTGCCAGCAGTGACAGGGTCTTGAGCAATGAGCAGTTCTTC.